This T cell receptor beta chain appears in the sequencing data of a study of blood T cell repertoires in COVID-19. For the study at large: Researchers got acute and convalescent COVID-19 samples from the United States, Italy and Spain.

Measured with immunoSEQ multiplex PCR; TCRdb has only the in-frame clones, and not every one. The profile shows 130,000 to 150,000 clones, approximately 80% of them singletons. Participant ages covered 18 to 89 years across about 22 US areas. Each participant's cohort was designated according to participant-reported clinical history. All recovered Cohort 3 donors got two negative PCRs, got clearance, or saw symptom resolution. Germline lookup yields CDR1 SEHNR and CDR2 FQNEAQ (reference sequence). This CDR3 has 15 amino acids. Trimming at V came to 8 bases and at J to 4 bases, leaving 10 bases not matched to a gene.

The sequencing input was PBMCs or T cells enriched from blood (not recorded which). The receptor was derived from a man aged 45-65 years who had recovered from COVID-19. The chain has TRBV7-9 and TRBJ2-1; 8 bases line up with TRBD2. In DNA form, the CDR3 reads TGTGCCAGCGGACCGACCAGCGGGAGATACAATGAGCAGTTCTTC. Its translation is CASGPTSGRYNEQFF.